This T cell receptor beta chain was recorded in a study of cytomegalovirus exposure and HLA in healthy donors. Likely unrecorded immune exposures existed in these nominally healthy donors. It was with 60 Vbeta and 13 Jbeta primers that the PCR ran. Sequencing was performed with immunoSEQ multiplex PCR; in TCRdb, only in-frame clones are kept and a portion is missing. The repertoire has 250,000 to 300,000 clones, about 90% of them found once; the top ten carry about 1.5%. Trimming cost V 3 bases and J 3 bases; bases outside gene matches: 3. The CDR3 consists of 14 residues. CDR1 is SGHRS and CDR2 is YFSETQ in the germline V gene.

The rearrangement joins TRBV5-1 to TRBJ2-7; 10 nucleotides agree with TRBD1. The clonotype comes from a girl aged 2 to 9 in good health and CMV-seronegative. The sequenced sample was PBMCs. This CDR3 reads CASSYGTGDYEQYF. The CDR3 DNA reads as TGCGCCAGCAGCTACGGGACAGGGGACTACGAGCAGTACTTC.